Listed here are 30 T cell receptor beta chains from one sample, sequenced in a study of T cells in Graves' hyperthyroidism and ophthalmopathy. Using RNA transcripts as the source, TCR beta CDR3 regions were amplified. TCR CDR3 regions were first amplified by RT-PCR with HTBI primers. TCRdb redid the calling of the multiplex PCR reads with MiXCR, one entry per CDR3 protein. The table shows roughly 400,000 distinct CDR3 sequences, with more than 20% occurring only once. Sequenced: blood. The origin of the receptors is a man aged 45 to 65 with Graves' hyperthyroidism.

This clonotype showed up just a few times. The chain has TRBV24-1 and TRBJ2-1; tentatively, D is TRBD2 (6 bases). The length of the CDR3 is 14 residues. Trimming stripped 9 bases from V and 5 bases from J, with 16 bases between. The germline CDR1 and CDR2 sequences are KGHDR and SFDVKD. CDR3 DNA: TGTGCCACCGGTTGGGCGGGAAGGGACAATGAGCAGTTCTTC. Amino acid sequence: CATGWAGRDNEQFF.

This clonotype was counted between two and nine times. The chain links TRBV20-1 to TRBJ2-4; D ambiguous. CDR1 is DFQATT, CDR2 SNEGSKA, per germline (reference sequence). Trimming cost V 5 bases and J 7 bases, with 21 bases left between them. The CDR3 sequence is 15 residues long. The CDR3 DNA follows: TGCAGTGCTGGCCCATGGAACCAGTCGAGGAACATTCAGTACTTC. It encodes CSAGPWNQSRNIQYF.

The sample holds a few counts of this clonotype. This chain links TRBV27 with TRBJ1-5; D gene uncertain. Trimming removed 6 bases from V and 3 bases from J, with 12 bases in between. This CDR3 has 14 residues. Germline V gene sequence: CDR1 MNHEY, CDR2 SMNVEV (reference sequence). CDR3 in DNA: TGTGCCAGCAGCCCGGCCGGGTACAATCAGCCCCAGCATTTT. It encodes CASSPAGYNQPQHF.

This clonotype appeared a few times. The V call is TRBV6-1, the J call TRBJ2-5; TRBD2 agrees at 12 bases. Trimming cost V 4 bases and J 6 bases; bases outside gene matches: 3. The CDR3 runs to 14 residues. Germline V lookup: CDR1 MNHNS, CDR2 SASEGT. The CDR3 region is CASSAGTSGQTQYF. The CDR3 coding sequence is TGTGCCAGCAGTGCGGGGACTAGCGGGCAGACCCAGTACTTC.

V is TRBV19 and J is TRBJ1-1, with D possibly being TRBD1 (5 bases). The V end lost 5 bases, the J end lost 0 bases, and 10 bases lay between the germline ends. The CDR3 totals 14 residues. Germline CDR1 reads LNHDA; CDR2 reads SQIVND (reference sequence). The CDR3 coding sequence is TGTGCCAGTAGTGCCGGGACCGTGAACACTGAAGCTTTCTTT. Translation gives CASSAGTVNTEAFF.

This clonotype was observed a single time. The genes are TRBV9 and TRBJ2-5, with 10 bases aligning to TRBD2. Trimming cost V 0 bases and J 9 bases; bases outside gene matches: 5. The CDR3 is 14 amino acids. Per the germline V gene, CDR1 is SGDLS and CDR2 is YYNGEE. The CDR3 coding sequence is TGTGCCAGCAGCGTAGATGGTAGCGGGAGGTCCCAGTACTTC. Protein: CASSVDGSGRSQYF.

This clonotype was recorded a few times. The V gene is TRBV7-8, the J gene TRBJ1-3, with TRBD1 as a possible D gene (6 bases). Germline values: CDR1 SGHVS, CDR2 FQNEAQ. V was cut by 5 bases and J by 2 bases, with 16 bases left in between. There are 16 residues in the CDR3. DNA of the CDR3: TGTGCCAGCAGCAAAAGACAGGCGCGCCCTGGAAACACCATATATTTT. This codes for CASSKRQARPGNTIYF.

This clonotype was counted once. The J gene is TRBJ2-1, the V gene TRBV11-2, with 15 bases that match TRBD2. V trimming: 3 bases; J trimming: 8 bases; junction bases outside the gene matches: 2. Germline values: CDR1 SGHAT, CDR2 FQNNGV. The CDR3 spans 15 residues. The CDR3 region is CASSFRTSGRDEQFF. CDR3 DNA sequence: TGTGCCAGCAGCTTTAGGACTAGCGGGAGGGATGAGCAGTTCTTC.

This clonotype was seen at least ten times. The chain is built from TRBV28 and TRBJ2-7; TRBD2 matches at 10 bases. In germline, CDR1 is MDHEN, CDR2 SYDVKM. This CDR3 comprises 16 residues. Trimming at V came to 3 bases and at J to 2 bases, leaving 7 bases not matched to a gene. CDR3 region: CASSFEAGGFAYEQYF. For the CDR3, the DNA is TGTGCCAGCAGTTTTGAAGCGGGAGGGTTTGCCTACGAGCAGTACTTC.

CDR3 residues: CASGGKGGTDTQYF. In DNA, the CDR3 is TGTGCCAGCGGAGGGAAGGGCGGGACAGATACGCAGTATTTT. The chain links TRBV7-9 to TRBJ2-3; maybe TRBD2 (6 bases). The CDR3 sequence is 14 residues long. Per germline, CDR1 SEHNR and CDR2 FQNEAQ (reference sequence). Trimming removed 8 bases from V and 3 bases from J, with 15 bases in between. The full variable domain, completed using reference TRBV7-9 and TRBJ2-3, is DTGVSQNPRHKITKRGQNVTFRCDPISEHNRLYWYRQTLGQGPEFLTYFQNEAQLEKSRLLSDRFSAERPKGSFSTLEIQRTEQGDSAMYLCASGGKGGTDTQYFGPGTRLTVL.

The chain combines TRBV12-3 or TRBV12-4 with TRBJ2-3; TRBD2 is a possible D gene (6 bases). V lost 4 bases and J 0 bases, leaving 26 bases between the germline ends. The CDR3 extends over 20 amino acids. CDR3 bases: TGTGCCAGCAGTTCCCCACGCAGGAGGGGTAGCGGAGCCAGCACAGATACGCAGTATTTT. The encoded protein is CASSSPRRRGSGASTDTQYF.

This clonotype was counted between two and nine times. A much more abundant neighbour one base away suggests this may be a read error. DNA for the CDR3: TGTACCAGCAGGTTTCAGGGTTTTGTCGAGCAGTACTTC. Protein sequence: CTSRFQGFVEQYF. The chain carries TRBV2 and TRBJ2-7; possible D gene TRBD1, 5 bases. This CDR3 region has 13 residues. Looked up from germline, CDR1 is SNHLY and CDR2 is FYNNEI.

The CDR3 region is CASLRQGNRGEAFF. CDR3 in DNA: TGTGCCAGTCTACGACAGGGGAATCGGGGTGAAGCTTTCTTT. This chain joins TRBV19 and TRBJ1-1; 8 bases match TRBD1. V shed 8 bases and J 7 bases; nucleotides not matched to a gene: 12. Germline assignment: CDR1 LNHDA and CDR2 SQIVND (reference sequence). The CDR3 sequence is 14 residues long. The full variable domain, completed using reference TRBV19 and TRBJ1-1, is DGGITQSPKYLFRKEGQNVTLSCEQNLNHDAMYWYRQDPGQGLRLIYYSQIVNDFQKGDIAEGYSVSREKKESFPLTVTSAQKNPTAFYLCASLRQGNRGEAFFGQGTRLTVV.

The chain employs TRBV7-9 and TRBJ2-1; D gene uncertain. Germline V gene sequence: CDR1 SEHNR, CDR2 FQNEAQ (reference sequence). Trimming stripped 5 bases from V and 4 bases from J, with 9 bases between. The CDR3 runs 13 residues. The CDR3 DNA is TGTGCCAGCAGCAAAACCTCTTACAATGAGCAGTTCTTC. This encodes CASSKTSYNEQFF.

This clonotype was observed at least ten times. This chain connects TRBV20-1 to TRBJ2-1; 11 nucleotides line up with TRBD2. The CDR3 sequence is 17 residues long. V shed 2 bases, J shed 2 bases, and the junction held 8 bases outside the gene matches. CDR1 is DFQATT and CDR2 is SNEGSKA in the germline V gene (reference sequence). The CDR3 nucleotides are TGCAGTGCTAGACGTCGCCTAGCGGGGGGCCCCTACAATGAGCAGTTCTTC. Its translation is CSARRRLAGGPYNEQFF.

This clonotype was counted a few times. The chain couples TRBV10-3 to TRBJ2-1; TRBD2 aligns across 9 bases. The germline gives CDR1 ENHRY, CDR2 SYGVKD. The CDR3 contains 14 residues. V shed 8 bases, J shed 10 bases, and the junction held 12 bases outside the gene matches. DNA of the CDR3: TGTGCCATCTCGGCAGCGGGAGGCCAGAGCGAGCAGTTCTTC. This gives the protein CAISAAGGQSEQFF.

The chain recombines TRBV28 with TRBJ1-2, with D uncertain. V was clipped by 2 bases and J by 4 bases, with 8 bases between them. CDR1 MDHEN and CDR2 SYDVKM come from the germline V gene. CDR3 length: 13 amino acids. The CDR3 is CASSLSRPYGYTF. The DNA for the CDR3 is TGTGCCAGCAGTTTAAGCAGGCCCTATGGCTACACCTTC.

The rearrangement uses TRBV4-2 and TRBJ2-2; D is perhaps TRBD2 (5 bases). The V end lost 3 bases, the J end lost 3 bases, and 8 bases lay between the germline ends. The CDR3 length is 14 residues. Germline V lookup: CDR1 LGHNA, CDR2 YNFKEQ. CDR3 nucleotide sequence: TGTGCCAGCAGCCAGGAGGAGTACACCGGGGAGCTGTTTTTT. Amino acids: CASSQEEYTGELFF.

This clonotype turned up a few times. The genes are TRBV5-1 and TRBJ2-1; the match to TRBD2 covers 8 bases. The ends lost 4 bases at V and 3 bases at J; junction bases unmatched: 18. The CDR3 is 19 residues long. Germline V gene lookup returns CDR1 SGHRS and CDR2 YFSETQ. The CDR3 region has the DNA TGCGCCAGCAGCCCGGAGGGACTAGGTTATGGTAATATCTACAATGAGCAGTTCTTC. Amino acid sequence: CASSPEGLGYGNIYNEQFF.

In its sample, this clonotype ranks as medium-sized. The chain recombines TRBV7-6 with TRBJ2-7, with D possibly matching TRBD1 (6 bases). Deletions cut 5 bases from V and 0 bases from J, with 11 bases between. The CDR3 totals 14 residues. From germline, CDR1 is SGHVS and CDR2 FNYEAQ. DNA for the CDR3: TGTGCCAGCAGCCCGACAGGCCACTCCTACGAGCAGTACTTC. This translates into CASSPTGHSYEQYF. Using reference TRBV7-6 and TRBJ2-7 for the parts outside the CDR3, the full variable domain is GAGVSQSPRYKVTKRGQDVALRCDPISGHVSLYWYRQALGQGPEFLTYFNYEAQQDKSGLPNDRFSAERPEGSISTLTIQRTEQRDSAMYRCASSPTGHSYEQYFGPGTRLTVT.

The chain joins TRBV30 to TRBJ2-7; D not resolved. The CDR3 spans 12 residues. Between the trimmed V and J ends, which lost 2 bases and 4 bases, there was a span of 9 bases. Per germline, CDR1 GTSNPN and CDR2 SVGIG (reference sequence). This CDR3 is CAWSPSLYEQYF. Written as DNA, the CDR3 is TGTGCCTGGAGTCCATCCCTATACGAGCAGTACTTC.

As regards this clonotype: The junction does not match germline at one end; this may be a read error. This chain joins TRBV7-6 and TRBJ1-3; unclear D gene. The CDR3 has 16 residues. From germline, CDR1 is SGHVS and CDR2 FNYEAQ. CDR3 amino acids: CASSLARLSSGNTLYF. Written as DNA, the CDR3 is TGTGCCAGCAGCTTGGCCAGGTTAAGCTCTGGAAACACCCTATATTTT.

The chain is built from TRBV12-3 or TRBV12-4 and TRBJ1-2; 7 bases agree with TRBD1. This CDR3 comprises 12 residues. The V and J ends lost 3 bases and 9 bases, in that order; junction bases with no gene match: 4. The CDR3 nucleotides read TGTGCCAGCAGTTTGACAGGGAACAGCTACACCTTC. It yields the protein CASSLTGNSYTF.

This clonotype was seen at least ten times. This sequence joins TRBV6-5 and TRBJ2-7, with TRBD2 identical over 11 bases. The V segment lost 4 bases and the J segment 0 bases; nucleotides outside the gene matches: 8. The CDR3 contains 17 residues. Germline CDR1 MNHEY, CDR2 SVGAGI. CDR3 amino acids: CASSFSKGLADSYEQYF. The CDR3 DNA sequence: TGTGCCAGCAGTTTCTCGAAGGGACTAGCGGACTCCTACGAGCAGTACTTC.

CDR3: CASSYGTGAYNSPLHF. In DNA, the CDR3 is TGTGCCAGCAGTTACGGGACAGGGGCCTATAATTCACCCCTCCACTTT. The V and J genes are TRBV6-5 and TRBJ1-6, with 10 bases that match TRBD1. The germline CDR1 and CDR2 sequences are MNHEY and SVGAGI. V was pared by 2 bases and J by 2 bases, with 0 bases of the junction left unmatched. This CDR3 region has 16 residues.

V gene TRBV18 combines with J gene TRBJ1-1; TRBD1 matches 8 bases. The V gene end was trimmed by 3 bases and the J gene end by 5 bases; junction bases not matched to a gene: 11. This CDR3 is 16 amino acids long. Germline CDR1 is KGHSH and CDR2 is LQKENI. CDR3 in amino acids: CASSPLGLGTGTEAFF. CDR3 coding DNA: TGTGCCAGCTCACCCCTCGGATTAGGGACAGGTACTGAAGCTTTCTTT.

V and J are TRBV5-1 and TRBJ1-2; D not certain. The ends were cut back, 0 bases at V and 0 bases at J, with 6 bases in the middle. CDR3 length equals 14 residues. Looked up from germline, CDR1 is SGHRS and CDR2 is YFSETQ. The CDR3, as DNA: TGCGCCAGCAGCTTGGCGGCGGCTAACTATGGCTACACCTTC. Its translation is CASSLAAANYGYTF.

This clonotype appeared a few times. The chain carries TRBV20-1 and TRBJ1-6, with TRBD1 identical over 7 bases. Germline V gives CDR1 DFQATT, CDR2 SNEGSKA (reference sequence). CDR3 length equals 14 residues. Germline trimming cut 0 bases from V and 9 bases from J; bases unmatched to any gene: 5. CDR3 nucleotide sequence: TGCAGTGCTAGAGAGGGCAGGGGGACTTCACCCCTCCACTTT. Amino acid sequence: CSAREGRGTSPLHF.

This chain joins TRBV19 and TRBJ2-1, with 12 bases fitting TRBD2. Losses at the gene ends were 4 bases for V and 1 base for J; bases not matched to a gene: 8. Per germline, CDR1 LNHDA and CDR2 SQIVND (reference sequence). The CDR3 runs to 18 residues. CDR3: CASSTSGRALRSYNEQFF. The CDR3 DNA reads as TGTGCCAGTAGTACTAGCGGGAGGGCCCTTAGGTCCTACAATGAGCAGTTCTTC.

This clonotype was detected only a few times. The chain links TRBV20-1 to TRBJ2-3, with TRBD1 matching 9 bases. The CDR3 loop spans 15 amino acids. Germline-derived CDR1 and CDR2 are DFQATT and SNEGSKA (reference sequence). The CDR3 here is CHPAADRGETDTQYF. The CDR3 region has the DNA TGCCATCCCGCGGCGGACAGGGGCGAGACAGATACGCAGTATTTT.